This T cell receptor (beta chain) was sequenced for a study of T cells in women clearing cervical HPV infection. Study in general: Cases were women with histologically confirmed HPV16-related CIN3 or worse, including a couple of invasive cancers. Case blood was drawn when the lesion was first found; control blood after infection became undetectable.

Repertoires were generated with immunoSEQ multiplex PCR, while TCRdb's copy carries only in-frame clones and drops some. Its table lists 20,000 to 30,000 clones. With regard to this clone: The read ends 3 residues early relative to the CDR3; the germline J gene fills the gap.

This CDR3 contains 16 residues. CDR1 and CDR2 (germline): LNHDA, SQIVND (reference sequence). V was trimmed by 6 bases and J by 4 bases, leaving 16 bases between them. HPV was found by MY09/MY11 PCR and dot-blot genotyping. The sequence derives from a woman aged 18-70 years with a cervical HPV16 infection that either progressed to CIN3+ or cleared (not recorded which). Material: blood buffy coat. The chain uses TRBV19 and TRBJ2-6; D gene unclear. The covered CDR3 bases are TGTGCCAGTAGCCACATCACGGGTTCCGGGGCCAACGTC. Protein: CASSHITGSGANV. The whole CDR3 protein reads CASSHITGSGANVLTF.